The clone carrying this T cell receptor (beta chain) was observed once. This specimen belongs to a study of blood T cell repertoires in COVID-19. Study-level background: PBMCs, B-cell-depleted T cells, or T cells were the source of the cDNA or gDNA that made up the material.

Original processing methods: Counts of nucleated cells, estimated from reference gene primer amplification, were obtained. Data came from immunoSEQ multiplex PCR; TCRdb stores just in-frame clones and leaves some out. V and J calls and clone size are those listed in that table; D and trimming were worked out from the DNA. The sample holds over 300,000 clones, 90% seen once. This CDR3 region has 13 residues. The germline gives CDR1 ENHRY, CDR2 SYGVKD. V dropped 10 bases and J dropped 6; count of bases not matched to a gene: 11. This receptor was obtained from a man younger than 35 with active or convalescent COVID-19. The rearrangement joins TRBV10-3 to TRBJ2-7; 8 bases agree with TRBD1. Sequenced: peripheral blood. Here the CDR3 DNA reads TGTGCCACCAGGGGACAGGATTTTCTCGAGCAGTACTTC. Translated: CATRGQDFLEQYF.